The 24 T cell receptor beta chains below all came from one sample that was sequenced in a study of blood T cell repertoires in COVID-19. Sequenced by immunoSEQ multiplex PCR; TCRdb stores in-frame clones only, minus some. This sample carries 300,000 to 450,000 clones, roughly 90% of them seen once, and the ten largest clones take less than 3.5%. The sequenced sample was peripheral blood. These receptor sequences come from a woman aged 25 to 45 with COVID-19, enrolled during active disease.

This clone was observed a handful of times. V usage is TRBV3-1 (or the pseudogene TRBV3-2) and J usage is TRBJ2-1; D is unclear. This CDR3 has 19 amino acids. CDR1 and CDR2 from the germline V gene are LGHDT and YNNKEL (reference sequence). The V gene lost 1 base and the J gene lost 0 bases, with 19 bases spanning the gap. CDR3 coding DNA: TGTGCCAGCAGCCAAGTTTGGCTAGACCAGCGCTTCTCCTACAATGAGCAGTTCTTC. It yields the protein CASSQVWLDQRFSYNEQFF.

Here the CDR3 DNA reads TGTGCCAGCAGTCCACAGGGCTTTGGGGCCAACGTCCTGACTTTC. Translation gives CASSPQGFGANVLTF. J is TRBJ2-6 and V is TRBV3-1 (or the pseudogene TRBV3-2); tentative D call: TRBD1 (6 bases). This CDR3 has 15 amino acids. Germline V CDR1 and CDR2: LGHDT, YNNKEL (reference sequence). V was clipped by 6 bases and J by 3 bases, with 12 bases between them.

The CDR3 nucleotides read TGTGCCACCAGTGATTTTGACGCTAGAACAAAACTGTTTTTT. Translating gives CATSDFDARTKLFF. The V and J genes are TRBV24-1 and TRBJ1-4; D is uncertain. Between the trimmed V and J ends, which lost 1 base and 10 bases, there was a span of 12 bases. From germline, CDR1 is KGHDR and CDR2 SFDVKD. The CDR3 has 14 amino acids.

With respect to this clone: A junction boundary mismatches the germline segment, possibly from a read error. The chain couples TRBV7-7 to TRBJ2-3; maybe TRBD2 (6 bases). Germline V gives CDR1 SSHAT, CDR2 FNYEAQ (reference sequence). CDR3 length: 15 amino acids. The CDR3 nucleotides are TGTGCTAGCAGCCCCGGGACGGGGGGCACAGATACGCAGTATTTT. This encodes CASSPGTGGTDTQYF.

The CDR3, as DNA: TGTGCCAGCAGTTTGGGGGGGGCGCTGGGCAATCAGCCCCAGCATTTT. Its translation is CASSLGGALGNQPQHF. The chain has TRBV27 and TRBJ1-5, with TRBD1 as a possible D gene (6 bases). Germline CDR1 MNHEY, CDR2 SMNVEV (reference sequence). The V end was cut by 3 bases, the J end by 2 bases, with 14 bases between. This CDR3 is 16 amino acids long.

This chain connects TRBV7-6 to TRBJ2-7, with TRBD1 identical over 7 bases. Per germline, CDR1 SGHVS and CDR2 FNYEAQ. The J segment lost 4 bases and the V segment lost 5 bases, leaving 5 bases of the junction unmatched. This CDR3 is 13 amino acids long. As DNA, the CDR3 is TGTGCCAGCAGCAATGCAGGGGGATACGAGCAGTACTTC. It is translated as CASSNAGGYEQYF.

CDR3 loop: CASRPDRGPYNEQFF. CDR3 bases: TGTGCCAGCCGGCCGGACAGGGGGCCCTACAATGAGCAGTTCTTC. V gene TRBV5-4 combines with J gene TRBJ2-1; the match to TRBD1 covers 11 bases. The CDR3 is made up of 15 amino acids. Germline values: CDR1 SGHNT, CDR2 YYREEE (reference sequence). Trimming removed 7 bases from V and 2 bases from J; junction bases left unmatched: 5.

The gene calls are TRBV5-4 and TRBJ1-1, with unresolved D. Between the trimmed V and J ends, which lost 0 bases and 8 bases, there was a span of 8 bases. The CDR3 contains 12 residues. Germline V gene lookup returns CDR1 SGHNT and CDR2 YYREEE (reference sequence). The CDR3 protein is CASSLDWAEAFF. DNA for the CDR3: TGTGCCAGCAGCTTGGATTGGGCCGAAGCTTTCTTT.

CDR3 sequence reads: CASTLGGTSDTQYF. The CDR3 DNA reads as TGTGCCAGCACCCTCGGGGGGACCTCAGATACGCAGTATTTT. V is TRBV7-9 and J is TRBJ2-3; 7 bases are a match to TRBD2. Trimming removed 7 bases from V and 4 bases from J; junction bases left unmatched: 8. Germline V gene sequence: CDR1 SEHNR, CDR2 FQNEAQ (reference sequence). The CDR3 is made up of 14 amino acids.

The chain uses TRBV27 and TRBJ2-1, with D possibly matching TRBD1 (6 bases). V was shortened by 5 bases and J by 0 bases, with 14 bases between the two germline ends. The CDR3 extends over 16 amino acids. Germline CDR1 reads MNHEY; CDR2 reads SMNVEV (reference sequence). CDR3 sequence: CASSGMPGVSYNEQFF. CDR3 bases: TGTGCCAGCAGTGGGATGCCAGGGGTCTCCTACAATGAGCAGTTCTTC.

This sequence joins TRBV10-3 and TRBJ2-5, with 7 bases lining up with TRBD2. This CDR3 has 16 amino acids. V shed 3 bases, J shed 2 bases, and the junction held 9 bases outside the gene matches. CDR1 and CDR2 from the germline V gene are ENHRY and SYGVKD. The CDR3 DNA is TGTGCCATCAGTGACGGGAGGCTTGGTGGGCAAGAGACCCAGTACTTC. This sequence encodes CAISDGRLGGQETQYF.

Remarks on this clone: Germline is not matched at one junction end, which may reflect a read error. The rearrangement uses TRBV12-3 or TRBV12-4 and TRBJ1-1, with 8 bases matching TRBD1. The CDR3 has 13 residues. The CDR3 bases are TGTGCCAGCAGCGACAGGGGCAGCCCTACAGACTCCTTT. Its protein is CASSDRGSPTDSF.

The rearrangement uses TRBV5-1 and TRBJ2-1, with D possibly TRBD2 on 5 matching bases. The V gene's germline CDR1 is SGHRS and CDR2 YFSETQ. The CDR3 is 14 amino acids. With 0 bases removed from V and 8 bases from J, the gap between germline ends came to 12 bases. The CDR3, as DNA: TGCGCCAGCAGCTTGGGCGGGTTACTAGATGAGCAGTTCTTC. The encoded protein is CASSLGGLLDEQFF.

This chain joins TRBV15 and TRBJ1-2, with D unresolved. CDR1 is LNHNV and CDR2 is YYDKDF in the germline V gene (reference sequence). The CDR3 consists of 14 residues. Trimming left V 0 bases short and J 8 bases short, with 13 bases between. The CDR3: CATSRDRASSGYTF. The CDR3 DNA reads TGTGCCACCAGCAGAGATCGTGCCAGTAGCGGCTACACCTTC.

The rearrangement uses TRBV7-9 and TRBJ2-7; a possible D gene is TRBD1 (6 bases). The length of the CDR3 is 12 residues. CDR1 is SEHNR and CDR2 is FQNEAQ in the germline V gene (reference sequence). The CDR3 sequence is CATGQRPYEQYF. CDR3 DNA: TGTGCAACTGGACAGCGCCCCTACGAGCAGTACTTC.

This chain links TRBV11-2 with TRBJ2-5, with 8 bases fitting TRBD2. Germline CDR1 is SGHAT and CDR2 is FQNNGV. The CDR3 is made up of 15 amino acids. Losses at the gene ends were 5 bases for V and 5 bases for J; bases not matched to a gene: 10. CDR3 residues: CASSPLGLAGETQYF. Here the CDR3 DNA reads TGTGCCAGCAGCCCCTTAGGACTAGCTGGGGAGACCCAGTACTTC.

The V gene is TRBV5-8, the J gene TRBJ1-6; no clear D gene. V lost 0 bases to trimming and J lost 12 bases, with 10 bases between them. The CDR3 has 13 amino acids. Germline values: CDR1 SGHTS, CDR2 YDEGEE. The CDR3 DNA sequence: TGTGCCAGCAGCTTGGCCGCTGACTTACCCCTCCACTTT. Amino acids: CASSLAADLPLHF.

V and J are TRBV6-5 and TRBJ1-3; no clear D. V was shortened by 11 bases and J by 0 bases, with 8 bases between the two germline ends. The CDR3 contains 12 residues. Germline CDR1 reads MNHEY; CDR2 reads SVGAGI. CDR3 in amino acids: CAVGHSGNTIYF. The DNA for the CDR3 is TGTGCCGTGGGCCACTCTGGAAACACCATATATTTT.

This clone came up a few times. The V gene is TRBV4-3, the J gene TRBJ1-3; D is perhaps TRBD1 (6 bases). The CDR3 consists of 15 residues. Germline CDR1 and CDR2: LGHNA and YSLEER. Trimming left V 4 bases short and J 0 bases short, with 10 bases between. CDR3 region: CASSRDRLSGNTIYF. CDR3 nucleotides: TGCGCCAGCAGCCGAGACAGGCTCTCTGGAAACACCATATATTTT.

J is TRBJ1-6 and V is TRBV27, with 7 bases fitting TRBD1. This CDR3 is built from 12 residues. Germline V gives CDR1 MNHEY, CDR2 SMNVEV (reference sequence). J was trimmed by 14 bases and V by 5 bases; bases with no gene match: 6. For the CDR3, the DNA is TGTGCCAGCAGTCTACCCCAGGGGGCCCTCCACTTT. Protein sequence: CASSLPQGALHF.

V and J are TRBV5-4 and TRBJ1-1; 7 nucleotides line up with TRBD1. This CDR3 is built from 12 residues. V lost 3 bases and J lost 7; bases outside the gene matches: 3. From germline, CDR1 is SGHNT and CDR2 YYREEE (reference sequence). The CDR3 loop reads CASSSGQVEAFF. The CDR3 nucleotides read TGTGCCAGCAGCTCCGGACAGGTTGAAGCTTTCTTT.

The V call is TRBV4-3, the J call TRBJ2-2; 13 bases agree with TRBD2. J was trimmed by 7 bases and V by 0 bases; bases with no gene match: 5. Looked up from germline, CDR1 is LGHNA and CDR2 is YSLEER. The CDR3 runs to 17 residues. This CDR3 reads CASSQEGLAGVGGELFF. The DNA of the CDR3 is TGCGCCAGCAGCCAAGAAGGACTAGCGGGAGTTGGCGGGGAGCTGTTTTTT.

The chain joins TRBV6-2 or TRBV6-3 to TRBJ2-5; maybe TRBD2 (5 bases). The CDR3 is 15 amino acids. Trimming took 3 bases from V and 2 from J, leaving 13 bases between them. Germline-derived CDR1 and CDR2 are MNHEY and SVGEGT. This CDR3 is CASSYTRARQETQYF. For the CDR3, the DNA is TGTGCCAGCAGTTATACGCGGGCGAGACAAGAGACCCAGTACTTC.

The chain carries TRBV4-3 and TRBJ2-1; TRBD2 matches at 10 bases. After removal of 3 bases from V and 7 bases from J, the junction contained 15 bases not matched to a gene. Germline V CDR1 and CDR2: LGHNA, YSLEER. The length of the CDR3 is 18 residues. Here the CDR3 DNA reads TGCGCCAGCAGCCAGGGGCTAGCGGGAGCTCTCTCTACAAATGAGCAGTTCTTC. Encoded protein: CASSQGLAGALSTNEQFF.